A single sample is the source of the 14 T cell receptor beta chains below, sequenced in a study of blood T cell repertoires in COVID-19. TCRdb's copy holds only in-frame clones and misses some; the assay was immunoSEQ multiplex PCR. The sample contains roughly 240,000 clones, over 75% of which appear only once. Sequencing was done on a sample of PBMCs or T cells enriched from blood (not recorded which). All receptors come from a woman in her forties or fifties with acute COVID-19.

The gene calls are TRBV9 and TRBJ1-1; no firm D call. Deletions cut 0 bases from V and 2 bases from J, with 17 bases between. This CDR3 is built from 17 residues. Per germline, CDR1 SGDLS and CDR2 YYNGEE. CDR3 DNA sequence: TGTGCCAGCAGCGTAGGGCCTGACTATACTACAAACACTGAAGCTTTCTTT. Translation: CASSVGPDYTTNTEAFF.

The gene calls are TRBV29-1 and TRBJ1-2, with D tentatively TRBD1 (5 bases). CDR3 length: 11 amino acids. Trimming shortened V by 7 bases and J by 7 bases, and 13 bases separated the two germline ends. Germline CDR1 SQVTM, CDR2 ANQGSEA. The DNA for the CDR3 is TGCAGCGCCGACCCCGGGGGTGGCTACACCTTC. Amino acid sequence: CSADPGGGYTF.

The CDR3 is CASSSTGVPNEKLFF. In DNA, the CDR3 is TGTGCCAGTAGTTCTACAGGGGTACCTAATGAAAAACTGTTTTTT. The rearrangement joins TRBV19 to TRBJ1-4; TRBD1 matches 7 bases. V shed 5 bases and J 3 bases; nucleotides not matched to a gene: 6. The CDR3 totals 15 residues. Germline CDR1 reads LNHDA; CDR2 reads SQIVND (reference sequence).

The chain recombines TRBV7-2 with TRBJ2-1; 7 positions agree with TRBD2. Germline V gene lookup returns CDR1 SGHTA and CDR2 FQGNSA. The CDR3 has 13 amino acids. Trimming at V came to 5 bases and at J to 9 bases, leaving 7 bases not matched to a gene. The DNA of the CDR3 is TGTGCCAGCAGCCCCTCCCGCGGGGGTGAGCAGTTCTTC. Its protein is CASSPSRGGEQFF. The full variable domain, in which reference TRBV7-2 and TRBJ2-1 provide the parts outside the CDR3, is GAGVSQSPSNKVTEKGKDVELRCDPISGHTALYWYRQSLGQGLEFLIYFQGNSAPDKSGLPSDRFSAERTGGSVSTLTIQRTQQEDSAVYLCASSPSRGGEQFFGPGTRLTVL.

The rearrangement links TRBV23-1 to TRBJ1-5, with 9 bases that match TRBD1. TRBV23-1 is identified as an open reading frame with a role that is uncertain. CDR3 length: 18 amino acids. The ends lost 6 bases at V and 0 bases at J; junction bases unmatched: 12. The DNA for the CDR3 is TGCGCCAGCAGCCCCAACAGGGGGCGGGGGTATAGCAATCAGCCCCAGCATTTT. Amino acids: CASSPNRGRGYSNQPQHF.

This chain uses TRBV9 with TRBJ2-1; no clear D gene. The germline gives CDR1 SGDLS, CDR2 YYNGEE. This CDR3 contains 14 residues. Trimming cost V 0 bases and J 3 bases, with 7 bases left between them. The CDR3: CASSVVANYNEQFF. The DNA of the CDR3 is TGTGCCAGCAGCGTAGTAGCAAACTACAATGAGCAGTTCTTC.

V is TRBV27 and J is TRBJ1-1, with D unclear. The germline V gene has CDR1 MNHEY and CDR2 SMNVEV (reference sequence). V was pared by 6 bases and J by 1 base, with 9 bases between. This CDR3 is built from 13 residues. CDR3 residues: CASSAPGNTEAFF. CDR3 nucleotide sequence: TGTGCCAGCAGCGCGCCAGGGAACACTGAAGCTTTCTTT.

The chain uses TRBV18 and TRBJ1-6, with D uncertain. CDR1 is KGHSH, CDR2 LQKENI, per germline. V lost 3 bases and J 5 bases, leaving 14 bases between the germline ends. This CDR3 has 16 amino acids. This chain's CDR3 is CASSPRGQPDNSPLHF. DNA of the CDR3: TGTGCCAGCTCACCTCGAGGCCAACCCGATAATTCACCCCTCCACTTT.

The rearrangement links TRBV29-1 to TRBJ1-2; unclear D gene. CDR1 and CDR2 (germline): SQVTM, ANQGSEA. The CDR3 loop spans 12 amino acids. Trimming left V 1 base short and J 6 bases short, with 9 bases between. The CDR3 nucleotides are TGCAGCGTTGAAGTCGGGAGCGATGGCTACACCTTC. Translation: CSVEVGSDGYTF.

CDR3 DNA: TGTGCCAGCAGTGAAGACAGGGTCCCCTACGAGCAGTACTTC. Its protein product is CASSEDRVPYEQYF. The chain couples TRBV25-1 to TRBJ2-7, with 7 bases lining up with TRBD1. The trim removed 2 bases at V and 2 bases at J, leaving 3 bases unmatched. The germline V gene encodes CDR1 MGHDK and CDR2 SYGVNS. The CDR3 runs 14 residues.

The CDR3 DNA reads as TGTGCCAGCAGTTTAATCAGGGTAGATGAAAAACTGTTTTTT. It yields the protein CASSLIRVDEKLFF. V is TRBV28 and J is TRBJ1-4, with D perhaps TRBD1 (5 bases). Deletions cut 2 bases from V and 6 bases from J, with 10 bases between. The CDR3 covers 14 residues. Germline loops: CDR1 MDHEN, CDR2 SYDVKM.

V gene TRBV5-1 combines with J gene TRBJ1-6; D might be TRBD1 (6 bases). Germline lookup yields CDR1 SGHRS and CDR2 YFSETQ. The CDR3 loop spans 15 amino acids. Trimming removed 4 bases from V and 7 bases from J, with 15 bases in between. CDR3 bases: TGCGCCAGCAGCCCCCGGGACAACACGAATTCACCCCTCCACTTT. Encoded protein: CASSPRDNTNSPLHF.

The chain recombines TRBV27 with TRBJ2-7; 8 bases are a match to TRBD1. Germline-derived CDR1 and CDR2 are MNHEY and SMNVEV (reference sequence). V gave up 5 bases and J gave up 0 bases; unmatched junction bases: 15. This CDR3 has 18 residues. The CDR3 nucleotides read TGTGCCAGCAGTCCATTTATAACAGGGGGTACTTTCTCCTACGAGCAGTACTTC. Amino acids: CASSPFITGGTFSYEQYF.

This chain links TRBV5-1 with TRBJ1-2; no reliable D call. The germline V gene has CDR1 SGHRS and CDR2 YFSETQ. This CDR3 comprises 13 residues. V dropped 0 bases and J dropped 5 bases, with 8 bases sitting between them. Written as DNA, the CDR3 is TGCGCCAGCAGCTTGGACAGCAAATATGGCTACACCTTC. As protein: CASSLDSKYGYTF.